This T cell receptor (beta chain) derives from a study of OX40 agonist ivuxolimab in advanced cancers. Study details: Ivuxolimab was administered intravenously to patients at 0.01 to 10 mg/kg every 2 weeks. Dose-escalation subjects each had hepatocellular carcinoma, melanoma, renal cell or head and neck cancer.

The CDR3 is 15 amino acids. Germline CDR1 and CDR2: SGDLS and YYNGEE. Trimming stripped 0 bases from V and 2 bases from J, with 11 bases between. Sequenced by immunoSEQ multiplex PCR; TCRdb stores in-frame clones only, minus some. The repertoire holds over 55,000 clones, with 65% to 90% as singletons. Prior autoimmune disease or systemic immunosuppression barred patients. The sample was CD4+ or CD8+ T cells sorted from blood, taken in a trial of the OX40 agonist ivuxolimab. The chain recombines TRBV9 with TRBJ1-2; D unresolved. The sequence was collected from an adult with an advanced solid tumor such as melanoma, head and neck, liver or kidney cancer. In DNA, the CDR3 is TGTGCCAGCAGCGTAGGGTCGCAGGTGAACTATGGCTACACCTTC. Protein: CASSVGSQVNYGYTF.